This TCR beta chain was found in a study of tumor-infiltrating lymphocytes in localized non-small cell lung cancer. Study information: From each patient, both tumor and uninvolved lung, non-adjacent to tumor, were sampled. Regarding the study as a whole: Higher tumor T cell infiltration than in uninvolved lung was supported by TCRbeta sequencing. Only some patients had TCR sequencing, depending on available tissue. IM1 and IM2 tumors showed no difference in T-cell fraction.

By sample fraction, this clone is medium-sized. Its antigen is not known. Repertoires were generated with immunoSEQ multiplex PCR, while TCRdb's copy carries only in-frame clones and drops some. The sample includes under 10,000 clones, 55% to 75% of them seen just once. V shed 5 bases and J shed 7 bases, with 14 bases lying between them. Germline CDR1 and CDR2: SGHTA and FQGNSA. The CDR3 has 13 residues. What was sequenced was lung tumor tissue. The chain employs TRBV7-2 and TRBJ1-1, with D possibly matching TRBD1 (5 bases). This clonotype was sampled from a human donor with non-small cell lung cancer. This CDR3 is CASSLGGKFEAFF. The CDR3 coding sequence is TGTGCCAGCAGCCTCGGGGGGAAGTTTGAAGCTTTCTTT. Full variable domain (missing parts from reference TRBV7-2 and TRBJ1-1): GAGVSQSPSNKVTEKGKDVELRCDPISGHTALYWYRQSLGQGLEFLIYFQGNSAPDKSGLPSDRFSAERTGGSVSTLTIQRTQQEDSAVYLCASSLGGKFEAFFGQGTRLTVV.